Below, 18 T cell receptor beta chains from the same sample are listed, as sequenced in a study of blood T cell repertoires in COVID-19. The assay was immunoSEQ multiplex PCR, and TCRdb's table has in-frame clones only and misses some. The sample consists of 150,000 to 200,000 clones, about 86% of them appearing once. Sequencing was carried out using peripheral blood. The receptors were gathered from a man in his forties or fifties with active or convalescent COVID-19.

The chain recombines TRBV2 with TRBJ1-1; the D gene is possibly TRBD1 (6 bases). This CDR3 has 14 residues. CDR1 is SNHLY, CDR2 FYNNEI, per germline. V gave up 6 bases and J gave up 0 bases, with 11 bases separating them. This CDR3 reads CASRVTGMNTEAFF. The CDR3 DNA is TGTGCCAGCAGAGTAACAGGGATGAACACTGAAGCTTTCTTT. The full variable domain, rest sourced from reference TRBV2 and TRBJ1-1, is EPEVTQTPSHQVTQMGQEVILRCVPISNHLYFYWYRQILGQKVEFLVSFYNNEISEKSEIFDDQFSVERPDGSNFTLKIRSTKLEDSAMYFCASRVTGMNTEAFFGQGTRLTVV.

The count of this clone is one. The chain links TRBV18 to TRBJ1-4; no clear D gene. Germline V gene sequence: CDR1 KGHSH, CDR2 LQKENI. The germline V and J ends were trimmed by 2 bases and 5 bases, with 9 bases remaining between them. The length of the CDR3 is 14 residues. As DNA, the CDR3 is TGTGCCAGCTCACCAGAGCTGGTGAATGAAAAACTGTTTTTT. The encoded protein is CASSPELVNEKLFF.

This chain uses TRBV7-3 with TRBJ2-1; TRBD1 is a possible D gene (6 bases). Trimming left V 1 base short and J 4 bases short, with 11 bases between. Germline assignment: CDR1 SGHTA and CDR2 FQGTGA. This CDR3 region has 15 residues. DNA of the CDR3: TGTGCCAGCAGCTTAAGAGGGGGAGCTTACAATGAGCAGTTCTTC. Its translation is CASSLRGGAYNEQFF. Using reference TRBV7-3 and TRBJ2-1 for the parts outside the CDR3, the full variable domain is GAGVSQTPSNKVTEKGKYVELRCDPISGHTALYWYRQSLGQGPEFLIYFQGTGAADDSGLPNDRFFAVRPEGSVSTLKIQRTERGDSAVYLCASSLRGGAYNEQFFGPGTRLTVL.

The gene calls are TRBV27 and TRBJ2-2; 8 positions agree with TRBD2. With 6 bases clipped from V and 2 bases from J, the junction kept 17 bases outside the gene matches. Germline V gene lookup returns CDR1 MNHEY and CDR2 SMNVEV (reference sequence). The CDR3 runs to 19 residues. The CDR3 DNA follows: TGTGCCAGCAGCCCCAAGATCCTAGCGGGTGATATAAACACCGGGGAGCTGTTTTTT. Protein sequence: CASSPKILAGDINTGELFF.

The genes are TRBV5-4 and TRBJ1-1, with D tentatively TRBD1 (6 bases). Per the germline V gene, CDR1 is SGHNT and CDR2 is YYREEE (reference sequence). V was cut by 4 bases and J by 1 base, with 14 bases left in between. The CDR3 length is 15 residues. Here the CDR3 reads CASSPMKGENTEAFF. The CDR3 DNA is TGTGCCAGCAGCCCTATGAAGGGGGAGAACACTGAAGCTTTCTTT.

The V and J genes are TRBV27 and TRBJ1-1; possibly TRBD1 for D (6 bases). V lost 3 bases, J lost 3 bases, and 14 bases lay in between. This CDR3 has 15 residues. CDR1 and CDR2 (germline): MNHEY, SMNVEV (reference sequence). The CDR3 sequence: CASSLATRGYTEAFF. For the CDR3, the DNA is TGTGCCAGCAGTTTGGCGACCAGGGGATACACTGAAGCTTTCTTT.

V gene TRBV10-3 combines with J gene TRBJ1-5; 7 nucleotides match TRBD1. J gave up 4 bases and V 9 bases, and 6 bases lay outside the gene matches. The CDR3 loop spans 13 amino acids. Germline V gene data show CDR1 as ENHRY and CDR2 as SYGVKD. The CDR3 is CAIQGDSNQPQHF. The CDR3 DNA reads as TGTGCCATTCAGGGGGACAGTAATCAGCCCCAGCATTTT.

The V gene is TRBV7-9, the J gene TRBJ2-1; 8 bases map to TRBD2. Germline values: CDR1 SEHNR, CDR2 FQNEAQ (reference sequence). The length of the CDR3 is 18 residues. Unmatched junction bases numbered 10, after V lost 3 bases and J lost 0 bases. CDR3 sequence reads: CASSLEFGREGSYNEQFF. CDR3 coding DNA: TGTGCCAGCAGCTTGGAGTTTGGACGGGAGGGCTCCTACAATGAGCAGTTCTTC.

The count of this clone is one. The V and J genes are TRBV4-2 and TRBJ2-3, with 9 bases matching TRBD2. The CDR3 is 18 residues long. CDR1 is LGHNA and CDR2 is YNFKEQ in the germline V gene. The ends lost 0 bases at V and 2 bases at J; junction bases unmatched: 9. The CDR3 bases are TGTGCCAGCAGCCAAGAGTACGAGCGGGGGGCCATCACAGATACGCAGTATTTT. Protein sequence: CASSQEYERGAITDTQYF.

This clone was recorded once. V is TRBV27 and J is TRBJ2-7; TRBD2 might be the D (6 bases). Trimming cost V 2 bases and J 4 bases, with 15 bases left between them. The CDR3 runs 15 residues. Germline CDR1 and CDR2: MNHEY and SMNVEV (reference sequence). The CDR3 sequence: CASSLGRGAGYEQYF. Here the CDR3 DNA reads TGTGCCAGCAGTTTAGGGCGGGGCGCAGGGTACGAGCAGTACTTC.

The rearrangement joins TRBV4-3 to TRBJ2-1, with no clear D. The V end was cut by 0 bases, the J end by 4 bases, with 10 bases between. This CDR3 contains 15 residues. Per the germline V gene, CDR1 is LGHNA and CDR2 is YSLEER. In DNA, the CDR3 is TGCGCCAGCAGCCAAGAGAGACACCTATACAATGAGCAGTTCTTC. This gives the protein CASSQERHLYNEQFF.

This rearrangement joins TRBV7-2 to TRBJ1-2; D possibly corresponds to TRBD1 (6 bases). V gave up 1 base and J gave up 4 bases, with 13 bases separating them. The length of the CDR3 is 15 residues. CDR1 is SGHTA, CDR2 FQGNSA, per germline. The CDR3: CASSLGLTQGYGYTF. The CDR3 DNA is TGTGCCAGCAGCTTAGGATTGACACAGGGCTATGGCTACACCTTC. Variable domain in full (rest from reference TRBV7-2 and TRBJ1-2): GAGVSQSPSNKVTEKGKDVELRCDPISGHTALYWYRQSLGQGLEFLIYFQGNSAPDKSGLPSDRFSAERTGGSVSTLTIQRTQQEDSAVYLCASSLGLTQGYGYTFGSGTRLTVV.

The rearrangement joins TRBV6-5 to TRBJ2-7; 9 bases are a match to TRBD1. Germline V gene data show CDR1 as MNHEY and CDR2 as SVGAGI. CDR3 length: 14 amino acids. The V gene end was trimmed by 4 bases and the J gene end by 3 bases; junction bases not matched to a gene: 4. The CDR3 loop reads CASSSLGQGYEQYF. The CDR3 nucleotides are TGTGCCAGCAGTTCCCTGGGACAGGGCTACGAGCAGTACTTC.

The chain recombines TRBV11-2 with TRBJ2-1, with 11 bases identical to TRBD2. The germline V gene has CDR1 SGHAT and CDR2 FQNNGV. The CDR3 consists of 17 residues. V was clipped by 1 base and J by 3 bases; unmatched bases: 5. The CDR3 DNA reads as TGTGCCAGCAGCTTAGCGCTAGCGGGGGGCGGCTACAATGAGCAGTTCTTC. Translating it yields CASSLALAGGGYNEQFF.

This clone has a single count. The chain links TRBV11-2 to TRBJ1-1; D is perhaps TRBD1 (6 bases). This CDR3 spans 15 amino acids. Germline V gene data show CDR1 as SGHAT and CDR2 as FQNNGV. With 1 base removed from V and 0 bases from J, the gap between germline ends came to 9 bases. The CDR3 DNA sequence: TGTGCCAGCAGCTTAGGACAGGCCCTGAACACTGAAGCTTTCTTT. Protein sequence: CASSLGQALNTEAFF.

This clone was seen just once. J is TRBJ1-4 and V is TRBV18; 9 nucleotides match TRBD1. The CDR3 has 15 amino acids. Trimming removed 5 bases from V and 12 bases from J; junction bases left unmatched: 13. CDR1 and CDR2 (germline): KGHSH, LQKENI. DNA of the CDR3: TGTGCCAGCTCATCCTCAACAGGGGGCGAGGGAGAACTGTTTTTT. It codes for CASSSSTGGEGELFF. Filled out from reference TRBV18 and TRBJ1-4, the complete variable domain reads NAGVMQNPRHLVRRRGQEARLRCSPMKGHSHVYWYRQLPEEGLKFMVYLQKENIIDESGMPKERFSAEFPKEGPSILRIQQVVRGDSAAYFCASSSSTGGEGELFFGSGTQLSVL.

The J gene is TRBJ1-5, the V gene TRBV5-5; TRBD1 is a possible D gene (5 bases). This CDR3 has 16 residues. V shed 3 bases and J shed 2 bases, with 15 bases lying between them. Germline CDR1 and CDR2: SGHKS and YYEKEE (reference sequence). In nucleotides, the CDR3 is TGTGCCAGCAGCTCCGACCGGGGGAAGGGCAATCAGCCCCAGCATTTT. Amino acids: CASSSDRGKGNQPQHF.

Of note for this clone: Within the sample, other DNA sequences also encode this same CDR3. The gene calls are TRBV9 and TRBJ2-2, with D tentatively TRBD1 (5 bases). Germline loops: CDR1 SGDLS, CDR2 YYNGEE. The length of the CDR3 is 13 residues. Trimming removed 1 base at V and 5 bases at J, with 6 bases between. The CDR3 nucleotides read TGTGCCAGCAGCGTATCAGGGACCGGGGAGCTGTTTTTT. Its translation: CASSVSGTGELFF.